These T cell receptor beta chains were read from a single sample in a study of cytomegalovirus exposure and HLA in healthy donors. The table came from immunoSEQ multiplex PCR; TCRdb's copy has only in-frame clones and leaves some out. This table holds around 150,000 clones, under 70% found once. The specimen was PBMCs. Source of these receptors: a man aged 30 to 45 in good health and CMV-seropositive. Each CDR3 is given with its conserved first and last residue. A D gene is named only where the DNA matches it firmly. Size values are once, few and many counts, or a class for expanded clones, and some rows have none.

d_call	v_call	clone_size	j_call	cdr3_aa	cdr3_nt
TRBD2	TRBV5-1	-	TRBJ2-2	CASSKTSPINTGELFF	TGCGCCAGCAGCAAGACTAGCCCTATAAACACCGGGGAGCTGTTTTTT
-	TRBV6-1	-	TRBJ1-1	CASSEAQGVNTEAFF	TGTGCCAGCAGTGAAGCACAGGGAGTGAACACTGAAGCTTTCTTT
-	TRBV9	once	TRBJ2-3	CASSVNGVSTDTQYF	TGTGCCAGCAGCGTAAACGGGGTTAGCACAGATACGCAGTATTTT
TRBD1	TRBV10-3	-	TRBJ1-1	CAISEGGQGGEAFF	TGTGCCATCAGTGAGGGGGGACAGGGGGGAGAAGCTTTCTTT
TRBD2	TRBV5-1	-	TRBJ2-3	CASSLPLAGADTQYF	TGCGCCAGCAGCTTGCCGCTAGCGGGAGCAGATACGCAGTATTTT
-	TRBV5-4	-	TRBJ1-2	CASRGQGGPSPSYGYTF	TGTGCCAGCAGGGGCCAGGGTGGCCCAAGCCCATCCTATGGCTACACCTTC
TRBD1	TRBV7-6	-	TRBJ1-1	CASSSTGVYTEAFF	TGTGCCAGCAGCTCGACAGGGGTTTACACTGAAGCTTTCTTT
-	TRBV7-3	-	TRBJ1-1	CATAQGLNTEAFF	TGTGCCACCGCTCAGGGGCTGAACACTGAAGCTTTCTTT
-	TRBV7-3	-	TRBJ2-1	CASSLSRGSNEQFF	TGTGCCAGCAGCTTGAGTCGGGGGTCCAATGAGCAGTTCTTC
-	TRBV11-2	-	TRBJ2-2	CASSKGHSNTGELFF	TGTGCCAGCAGCAAGGGACACTCGAACACCGGGGAGCTGTTTTTT
-	TRBV6-5	-	TRBJ1-1	CASRPGAQLTEAFF	TGTGCCAGCAGACCAGGGGCCCAACTCACTGAAGCTTTCTTT
-	TRBV6-4	-	TRBJ1-5	CASSAEQGQPQHF	TGTGCCAGCAGCGCCGAACAGGGCCAGCCCCAGCATTTT
TRBD2	TRBV10-3	-	TRBJ2-3	CAISGASGPTSLTDTQYF	TGTGCCATCAGTGGTGCTAGCGGGCCAACTTCTCTCACAGATACGCAGTATTTT
-	TRBV27	-	TRBJ2-3	CASTVSNSDTQYF	TGTGCCAGCACAGTCTCGAATTCAGATACGCAGTATTTT
-	TRBV5-8	-	TRBJ2-1	CASSSWTVLNEQFF	TGTGCCAGCAGCTCCTGGACAGTACTCAATGAGCAGTTCTTC
-	TRBV6-1	-	TRBJ2-1	CASGHRINEQFF	TGTGCCAGCGGCCATCGCATCAATGAGCAGTTCTTC
TRBD1	TRBV7-3	-	TRBJ2-2	CASSRPGQGPNTGELFF	TGTGCCAGCAGCCGGCCGGGACAGGGACCGAACACCGGGGAGCTGTTTTTT
-	TRBV9	once	TRBJ2-7	CASSVEQGTSYEQYF	TGTGCCAGCAGCGTAGAACAGGGTACCTCCTACGAGCAGTACTTC
-	TRBV27	-	TRBJ2-3	CASKTSGTYSTDTQYF	TGTGCCAGCAAAACTTCCGGGACATATTCCACAGATACGCAGTATTTT
-	TRBV27	-	TRBJ1-2	CASSLIARVNYGYTF	TGTGCCAGCAGTTTAATCGCCAGGGTTAACTATGGCTACACCTTC
TRBD2	TRBV7-3	-	TRBJ2-5	CASSLQGSGNQETQYF	TGTGCCAGCAGCTTACAGGGTAGCGGGAACCAAGAGACCCAGTACTTC
-	TRBV30	-	TRBJ1-5	CAWSDGGVQPQHF	TGTGCCTGGAGTGACGGGGGAGTTCAGCCCCAGCATTTT
TRBD2	TRBV5-5	few	TRBJ2-1	CASSLRGGDNEQFF	TGTGCCAGCAGCTTGCGGGGAGGGGACAATGAGCAGTTCTTC
-	TRBV7-9	few	TRBJ2-2	CASSLSRATGELFF	TGTGCCAGCAGCTTATCCAGGGCTACCGGGGAGCTGTTTTTT
TRBD2	TRBV29-1	-	TRBJ2-5	CSVEETGLAGMGQYF	TGCAGCGTTGAAGAAACGGGACTAGCGGGAATGGGGCAGTACTTC
TRBD1	TRBV19	few	TRBJ1-5	CASSDRVRNQPQHF	TGTGCCAGTAGTGACAGGGTAAGGAATCAGCCCCAGCATTTT
-	TRBV28	-	TRBJ1-5	CATRGERLSNQPQHF	TGTGCCACCCGGGGTGAGAGGCTAAGCAATCAGCCCCAGCATTTT
TRBD1	TRBV6-5	-	TRBJ2-7	CASSGDSGYEQYF	TGTGCCAGCAGCGGGGACAGTGGCTACGAGCAGTACTTC
-	TRBV2	-	TRBJ1-2	CASSGEPGGYGYTF	TGTGCCAGCAGTGGGGAGCCCGGAGGCTATGGCTACACCTTC
-	TRBV29-1	-	TRBJ2-7	CSAQGHLTYEQYF	TGCAGCGCCCAGGGGCACCTAACCTACGAGCAGTACTTC
TRBD1	TRBV27	-	TRBJ1-5	CASSNRGPSLYSNQPQHF	TGTGCCAGCAGTAACAGGGGGCCAAGTTTGTATAGCAATCAGCCCCAGCATTTT
TRBD2	TRBV6-5	-	TRBJ2-1	CASSYVLAGGYEQFF	TGTGCCAGCAGTTACGTGCTTGCGGGAGGTTACGAGCAGTTCTTC
TRBD2	TRBV9	-	TRBJ2-3	CASSVSASGSPSTDTQYF	TGTGCCAGCAGCGTTTCGGCTAGCGGGAGCCCAAGCACAGATACGCAGTATTTT
-	TRBV6-6	-	TRBJ2-4	CASSYSLAGGNIQYF	TGTGCCAGCAGTTACTCGTTAGCTGGGGGCAACATTCAGTACTTC
-	TRBV27	-	TRBJ1-1	CASCRDRNTEAFF	TGTGCCAGCTGCCGGGATCGGAACACTGAAGCTTTCTTT
-	TRBV27	-	TRBJ1-6	CASSFGPEGRNSPLHF	TGTGCCAGCAGTTTCGGGCCGGAGGGCCGCAATTCACCCCTCCACTTT
-	TRBV5-1	-	TRBJ1-4	CASSPGEANEKLFF	TGCGCCAGCAGCCCAGGGGAAGCTAATGAAAAACTATTTTTT
-	TRBV7-8	-	TRBJ2-7	CASSLGPGEQYF	TGTGCCAGCAGCTTAGGGCCAGGCGAGCAGTACTTC
-	TRBV12-5	-	TRBJ2-2	CASRLTGTGELFF	TGTGCTAGTAGGTTAACAGGGACCGGGGAGCTGTTTTTT
-	TRBV7-9	-	TRBJ2-1	CASSLGQGLDNEQFF	TGTGCCAGCAGCTTAGGGCAGGGGTTAGACAATGAGCAGTTCTTC
TRBD1	TRBV2	-	TRBJ2-1	CASSEVEQGAGNEQFF	TGTGCCAGCAGTGAAGTTGAACAGGGGGCTGGGAATGAGCAGTTCTTC
-	TRBV2	-	TRBJ1-2	CASTDEGAGYTF	TGTGCCAGCACCGATGAAGGAGCTGGCTACACCTTC
-	TRBV9	-	TRBJ1-1	CASSRVTVMNTEAFF	TGTGCCAGCAGCCGAGTGACAGTCATGAACACTGAAGCTTTCTTT
-	TRBV9	-	TRBJ1-1	CASAGSANTEAFF	TGTGCCAGCGCGGGGTCAGCGAACACTGAAGCTTTCTTT
-	TRBV5-1	few	TRBJ1-1	CASSWDTLKGTEAFF	TGCGCCAGCAGCTGGGACACCCTCAAGGGGACTGAAGCTTTCTTT
TRBD1	TRBV10-3	-	TRBJ2-3	CAISAGGQGGLDTQYF	TGTGCCATCAGTGCCGGAGGACAGGGCGGGTTAGATACGCAGTATTTT
-	TRBV7-9	few	TRBJ2-7	CASSSGSSYEQYF	TGTGCCAGCTCAAGCGGTAGCTCCTACGAGCAGTACTTC
TRBD1	TRBV19	once	TRBJ1-4	CASSINRGGNEKLFF	TGTGCCAGTAGTATAAACAGGGGCGGTAATGAAAAACTGTTTTTT